This T cell receptor beta chain stems from a study of early T cells in non-severe SARS-CoV-2 infection. For the study at large: Unsorted whole-blood RNA was sequenced in bulk, leaving chains unpaired. Study-level results: Clonotype matching in VDJdb favored anti-spike CD8 responses and did not capture private and CD4 specificities.

From the 5' RACE reads, TCRdb called clonotypes with MiXCR, one entry per CDR3 protein. The table records some 54,000 distinct CDR3 sequences, roughly a tenth of them present only once. In regard to this clonotype: Its antigen remains unidentified. A much larger clone lies one base from this, so it may be a read error.

Sequencing was performed on whole blood. The sequence was obtained from an adult who was a healthcare worker with PCR-confirmed SARS-CoV-2 infection or an uninfected control (not recorded which).

Here the CDR3 DNA reads TGTGCCAGTAGTATAGTTTCGGGATCGGGTGTGCAGTACTTC. The encoded protein is CASSIVSGSGVQYF. The chain couples TRBV19 to TRBJ2-7; a weak D match, TRBD2 (5 bases). Germline assignment: CDR1 LNHDA and CDR2 SQIVND (reference sequence). Trimming took 1 base from V and 9 from J, leaving 16 bases between them. This CDR3 is built from 14 residues. Using reference TRBV19 and TRBJ2-7 for the parts outside the CDR3, the full variable domain is DGGITQSPKYLFRKEGQNVTLSCEQNLNHDAMYWYRQDPGQGLRLIYYSQIVNDFQKGDIAEGYSVSREKKESFPLTVTSAQKNPTAFYLCASSIVSGSGVQYFGPGTRLTVT.